The present T cell receptor (beta chain) was sequenced within a study of blood T cell repertoires in COVID-19. Study-level information: PBMCs, B-cell-depleted T cells, or T cells were the source of the cDNA or gDNA that made up the material.

The CDR3 sequence is 15 residues long. V was trimmed by 1 base and J by 9 bases, leaving 18 bases between them. Germline CDR1 reads SGHVS; CDR2 reads FQNEAQ. The protocol was immunoSEQ multiplex PCR, while the TCRdb copy is restricted to in-frame clones and leaves out a portion. The sample contains about 250,000 clones, under 85% of which appear only once. The material sequenced was peripheral blood. This rearrangement joins TRBV7-8 to TRBJ1-2, with a tentative D call TRBD1 (6 bases). The TCR was taken from a woman aged 40 to 50 with active or convalescent COVID-19. The chain's CDR3 is CASSLGIQGFTSYTF. In DNA, the CDR3 is TGTGCCAGCAGCTTAGGTATACAGGGCTTCACGAGCTACACCTTC.